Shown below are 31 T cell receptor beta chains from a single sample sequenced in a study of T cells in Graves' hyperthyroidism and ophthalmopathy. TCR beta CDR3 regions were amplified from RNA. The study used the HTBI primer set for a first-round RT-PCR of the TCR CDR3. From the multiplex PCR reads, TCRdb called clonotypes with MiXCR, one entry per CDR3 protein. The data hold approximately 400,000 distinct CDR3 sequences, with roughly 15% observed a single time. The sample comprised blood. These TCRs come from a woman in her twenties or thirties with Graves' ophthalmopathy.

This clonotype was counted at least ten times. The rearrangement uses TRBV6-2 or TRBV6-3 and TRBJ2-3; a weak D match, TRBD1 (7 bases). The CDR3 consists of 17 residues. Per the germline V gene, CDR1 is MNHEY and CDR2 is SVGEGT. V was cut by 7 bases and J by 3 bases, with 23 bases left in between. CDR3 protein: CASTPRGDRLSTDTQYF. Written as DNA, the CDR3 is TGTGCCAGCACCCCTAGGGGGGACAGACTTTCAACAGATACGCAGTATTTT.

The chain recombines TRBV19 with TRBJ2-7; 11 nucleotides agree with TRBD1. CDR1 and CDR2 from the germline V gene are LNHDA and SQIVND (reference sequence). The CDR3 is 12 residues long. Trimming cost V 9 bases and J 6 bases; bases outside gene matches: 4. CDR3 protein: CASMDRGREQYF. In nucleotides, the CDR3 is TGTGCCAGCATGGACAGGGGGCGCGAGCAGTACTTC.

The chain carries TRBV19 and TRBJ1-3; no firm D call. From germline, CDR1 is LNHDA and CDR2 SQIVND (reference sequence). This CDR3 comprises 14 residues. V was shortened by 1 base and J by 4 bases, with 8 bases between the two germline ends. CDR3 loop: CASSIATEGNTIYF. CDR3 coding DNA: TGTGCCAGTAGTATAGCAACGGAAGGAAACACCATATATTTT. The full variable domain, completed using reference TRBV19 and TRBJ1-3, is DGGITQSPKYLFRKEGQNVTLSCEQNLNHDAMYWYRQDPGQGLRLIYYSQIVNDFQKGDIAEGYSVSREKKESFPLTVTSAQKNPTAFYLCASSIATEGNTIYFGEGSWLTVV.

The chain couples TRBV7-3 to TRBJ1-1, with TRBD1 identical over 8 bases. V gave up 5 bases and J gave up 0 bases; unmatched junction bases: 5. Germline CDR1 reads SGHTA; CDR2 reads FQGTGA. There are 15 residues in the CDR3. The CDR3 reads CASSKQGGLNTEAFF. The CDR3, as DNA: TGTGCCAGCAGCAAACAGGGGGGATTGAACACTGAAGCTTTCTTT.

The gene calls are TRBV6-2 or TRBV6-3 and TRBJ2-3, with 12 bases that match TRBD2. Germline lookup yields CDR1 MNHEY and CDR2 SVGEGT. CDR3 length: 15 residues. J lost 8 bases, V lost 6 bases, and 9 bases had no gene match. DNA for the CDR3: TGTGCCAGCAGCCCCCTAGCGGGGGGGCCGGGTACGCAGTATTTT. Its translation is CASSPLAGGPGTQYF.

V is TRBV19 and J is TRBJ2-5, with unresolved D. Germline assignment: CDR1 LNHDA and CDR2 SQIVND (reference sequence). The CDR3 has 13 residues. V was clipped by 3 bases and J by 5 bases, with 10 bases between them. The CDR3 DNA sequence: TGTGCCAGTAGTATGTCTAGAGCGGAGACCCAGTACTTC. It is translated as CASSMSRAETQYF.

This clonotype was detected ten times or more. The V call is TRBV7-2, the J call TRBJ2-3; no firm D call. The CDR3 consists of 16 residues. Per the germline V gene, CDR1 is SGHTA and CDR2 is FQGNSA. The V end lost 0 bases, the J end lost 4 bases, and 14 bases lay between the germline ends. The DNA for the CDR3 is TGTGCCAGCAGCTTAGCAGCTAGATCTGTCGCAGATACGCAGTATTTT. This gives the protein CASSLAARSVADTQYF.

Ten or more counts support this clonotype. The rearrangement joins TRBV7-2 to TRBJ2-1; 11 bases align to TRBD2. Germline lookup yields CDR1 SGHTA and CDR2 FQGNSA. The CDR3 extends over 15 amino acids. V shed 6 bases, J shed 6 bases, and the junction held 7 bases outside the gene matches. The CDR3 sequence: CASSPPGLAANEQFF. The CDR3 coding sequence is TGTGCCAGCAGTCCTCCGGGACTAGCGGCCAATGAGCAGTTCTTC.

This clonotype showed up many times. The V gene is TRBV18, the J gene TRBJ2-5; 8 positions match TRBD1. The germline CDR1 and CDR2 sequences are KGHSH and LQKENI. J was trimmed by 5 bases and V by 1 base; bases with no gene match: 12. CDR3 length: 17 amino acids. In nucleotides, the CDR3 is TGTGCCAGCTCACCACTCAACAAGGAGACAGGGGAGGAGACCCAGTACTTC. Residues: CASSPLNKETGEETQYF.

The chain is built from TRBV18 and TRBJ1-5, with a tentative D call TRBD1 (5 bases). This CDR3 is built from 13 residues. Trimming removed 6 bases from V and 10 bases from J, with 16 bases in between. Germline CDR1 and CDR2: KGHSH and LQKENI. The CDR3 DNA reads TGTGCCAGCTCTCGGGACGGAACTGGACCCCAGCATTTT. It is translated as CASSRDGTGPQHF.

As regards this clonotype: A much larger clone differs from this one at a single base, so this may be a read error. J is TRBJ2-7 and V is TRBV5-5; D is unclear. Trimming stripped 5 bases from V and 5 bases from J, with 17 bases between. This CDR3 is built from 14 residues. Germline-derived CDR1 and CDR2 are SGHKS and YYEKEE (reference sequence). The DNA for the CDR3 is TGTGCCAGCAGATGGGTCAAGGGCCGTCACGAGCAGTACTTC. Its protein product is CASRWVKGRHEQYF.

In nucleotides, the CDR3 is TGTGCCAGTAGTAGTCGGATTTATGGCTACACCTTC. Protein sequence: CASSSRIYGYTF. This chain joins TRBV19 and TRBJ1-2, with D uncertain. Trimming pared 4 bases from V and 5 bases from J, leaving 8 bases between. The CDR3 has 12 residues. CDR1 LNHDA and CDR2 SQIVND come from the germline V gene (reference sequence).

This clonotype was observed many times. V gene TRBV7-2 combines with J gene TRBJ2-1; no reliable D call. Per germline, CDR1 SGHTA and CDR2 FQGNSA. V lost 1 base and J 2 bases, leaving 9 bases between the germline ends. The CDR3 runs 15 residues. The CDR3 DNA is TGTGCCAGCAGCTTAGGGGTGGGCCCCTACAATGAGCAGTTCTTC. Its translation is CASSLGVGPYNEQFF.

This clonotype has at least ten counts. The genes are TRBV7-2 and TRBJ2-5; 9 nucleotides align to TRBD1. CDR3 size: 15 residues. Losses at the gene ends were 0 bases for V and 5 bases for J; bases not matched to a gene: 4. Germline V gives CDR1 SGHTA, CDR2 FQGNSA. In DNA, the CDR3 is TGTGCCAGCAGCTTAGCCACAGGGGGCAGGGAGACCCAGTACTTC. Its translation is CASSLATGGRETQYF.

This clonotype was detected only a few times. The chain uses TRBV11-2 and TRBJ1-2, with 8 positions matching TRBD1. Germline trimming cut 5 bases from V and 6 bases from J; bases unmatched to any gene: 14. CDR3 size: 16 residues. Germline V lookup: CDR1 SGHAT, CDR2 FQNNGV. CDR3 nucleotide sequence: TGTGCCAGCAGCCCCGCCCCCGCAGGGGGCCACGATGGCTACACCTTC. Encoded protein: CASSPAPAGGHDGYTF.

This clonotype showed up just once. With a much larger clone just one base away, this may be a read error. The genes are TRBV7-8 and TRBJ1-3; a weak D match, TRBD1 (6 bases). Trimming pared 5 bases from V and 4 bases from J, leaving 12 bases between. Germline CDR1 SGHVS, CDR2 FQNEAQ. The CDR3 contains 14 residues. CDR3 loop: CASSLGAVGNTIYF. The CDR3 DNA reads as TGTGCCAGCAGCCTGGGGGCAGTAGGAAACACCATATATTTT.

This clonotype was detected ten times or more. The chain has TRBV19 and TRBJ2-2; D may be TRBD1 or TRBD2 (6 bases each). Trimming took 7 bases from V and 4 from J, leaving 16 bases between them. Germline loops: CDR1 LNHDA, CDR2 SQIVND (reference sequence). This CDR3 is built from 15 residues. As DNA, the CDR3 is TGTGCCAGTACTAAGGGGGGACCCCTCACCGGGGAGCTGTTTTTT. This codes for CASTKGGPLTGELFF.

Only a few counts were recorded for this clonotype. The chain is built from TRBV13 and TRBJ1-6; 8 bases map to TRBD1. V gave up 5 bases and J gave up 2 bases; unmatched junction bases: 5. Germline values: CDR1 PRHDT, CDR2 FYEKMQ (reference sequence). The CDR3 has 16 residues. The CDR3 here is CASSLLQGAYNSPLHF. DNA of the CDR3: TGTGCCAGCAGCCTACTACAGGGGGCCTATAATTCACCCCTCCACTTT.

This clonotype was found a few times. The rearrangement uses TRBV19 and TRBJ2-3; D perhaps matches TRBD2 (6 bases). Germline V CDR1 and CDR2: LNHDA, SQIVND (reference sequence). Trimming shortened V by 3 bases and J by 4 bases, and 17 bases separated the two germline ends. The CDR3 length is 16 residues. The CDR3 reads CASSIRRGRGPDTQYF. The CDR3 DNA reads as TGTGCCAGTAGTATTCGGCGGGGTAGGGGTCCAGATACGCAGTATTTT.

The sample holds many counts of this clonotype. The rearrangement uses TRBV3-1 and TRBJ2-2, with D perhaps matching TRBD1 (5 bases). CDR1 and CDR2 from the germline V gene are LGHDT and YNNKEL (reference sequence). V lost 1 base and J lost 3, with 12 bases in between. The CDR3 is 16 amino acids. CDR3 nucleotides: TGTGCCAGCAGCCAAGTTAAGGGGCTCGACACCGGGGAGCTGTTTTTT. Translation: CASSQVKGLDTGELFF.

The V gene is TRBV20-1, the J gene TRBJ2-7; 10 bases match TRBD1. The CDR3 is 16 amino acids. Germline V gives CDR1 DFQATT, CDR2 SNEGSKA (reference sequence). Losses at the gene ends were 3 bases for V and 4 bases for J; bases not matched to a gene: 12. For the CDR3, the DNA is TGCAGTGCTAGGGAACCGGGACAGGGGATTTTTTACGAGCAGTACTTC. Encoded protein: CSAREPGQGIFYEQYF.

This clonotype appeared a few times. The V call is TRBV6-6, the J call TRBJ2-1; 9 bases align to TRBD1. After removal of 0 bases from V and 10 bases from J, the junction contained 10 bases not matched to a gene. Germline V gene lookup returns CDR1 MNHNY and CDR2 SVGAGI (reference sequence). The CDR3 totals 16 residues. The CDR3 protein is CASSYSLNRGLDEQFF. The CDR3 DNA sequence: TGTGCCAGCAGTTACTCATTGAACAGGGGGCTGGACGAGCAGTTCTTC.

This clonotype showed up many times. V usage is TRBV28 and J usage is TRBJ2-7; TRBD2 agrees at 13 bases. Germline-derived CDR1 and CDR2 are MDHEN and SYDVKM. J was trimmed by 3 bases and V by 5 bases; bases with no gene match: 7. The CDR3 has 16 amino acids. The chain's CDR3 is CASSLRTSGGFYEQYF. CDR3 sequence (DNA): TGTGCCAGCAGTCTCAGGACTAGCGGGGGCTTCTACGAGCAGTACTTC.

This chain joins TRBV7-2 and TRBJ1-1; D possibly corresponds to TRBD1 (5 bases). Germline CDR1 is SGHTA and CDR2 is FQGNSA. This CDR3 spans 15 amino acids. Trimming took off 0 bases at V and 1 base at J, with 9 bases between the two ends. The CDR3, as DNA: TGTGCCAGCAGCTTAGCGGCGGGGGGGAACACTGAAGCTTTCTTT. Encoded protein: CASSLAAGGNTEAFF.

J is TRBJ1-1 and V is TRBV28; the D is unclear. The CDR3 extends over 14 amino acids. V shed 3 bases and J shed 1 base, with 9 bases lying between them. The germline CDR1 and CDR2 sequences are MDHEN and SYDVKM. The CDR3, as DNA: TGTGCCAGCAGTTTTGAGGGATGGAACACTGAAGCTTTCTTT. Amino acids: CASSFEGWNTEAFF.

The CDR3 DNA reads as TGTGCCAGCAGTTTCGGCGCGAACACCGGGGAGCTGTTTTTT. It specifies CASSFGANTGELFF. V is TRBV27 and J is TRBJ2-2; D call uncertain. The length of the CDR3 is 14 residues. V shed 3 bases and J shed 0 bases, with 5 bases lying between them. The germline V gene encodes CDR1 MNHEY and CDR2 SMNVEV (reference sequence).

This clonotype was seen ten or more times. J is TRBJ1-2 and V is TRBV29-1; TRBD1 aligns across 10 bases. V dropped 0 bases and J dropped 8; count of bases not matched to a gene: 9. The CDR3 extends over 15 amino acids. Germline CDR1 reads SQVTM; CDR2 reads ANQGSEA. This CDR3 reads CSVEDQSGTGEGYTF. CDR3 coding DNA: TGCAGCGTTGAAGATCAATCCGGGACAGGGGAGGGCTACACCTTC.

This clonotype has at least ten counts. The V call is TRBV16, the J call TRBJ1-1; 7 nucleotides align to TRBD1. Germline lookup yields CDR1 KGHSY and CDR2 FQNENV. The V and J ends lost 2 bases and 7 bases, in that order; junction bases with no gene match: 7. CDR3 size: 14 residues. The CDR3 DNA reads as TGTGCCAGCAGCCAAATCACCAGGGGGAGTGAAGCTTTCTTT. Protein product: CASSQITRGSEAFF.

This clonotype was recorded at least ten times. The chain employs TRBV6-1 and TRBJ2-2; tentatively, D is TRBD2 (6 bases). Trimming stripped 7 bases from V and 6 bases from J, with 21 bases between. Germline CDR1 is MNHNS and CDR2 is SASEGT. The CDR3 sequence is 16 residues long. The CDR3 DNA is TGTGCCAGCATCGCTTTCGGGGGTGGATCATCCGGGGAGCTGTTTTTT. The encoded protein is CASIAFGGGSSGELFF.

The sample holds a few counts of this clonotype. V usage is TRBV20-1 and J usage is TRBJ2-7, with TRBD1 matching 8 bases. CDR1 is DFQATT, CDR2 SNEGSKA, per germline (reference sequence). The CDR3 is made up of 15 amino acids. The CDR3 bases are TGCAGCGTTGTCATTTGGACAGGGACCTCCTACGAGCAGTACTTC. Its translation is CSVVIWTGTSYEQYF.

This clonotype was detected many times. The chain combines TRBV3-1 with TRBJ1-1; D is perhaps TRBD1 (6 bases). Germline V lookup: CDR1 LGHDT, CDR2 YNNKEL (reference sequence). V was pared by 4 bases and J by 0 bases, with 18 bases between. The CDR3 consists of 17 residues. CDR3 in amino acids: CASSPTGHGVVNTEAFF. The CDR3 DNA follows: TGTGCCAGCAGCCCGACGGGACACGGAGTAGTGAACACTGAAGCTTTCTTT.